This T cell receptor beta chain is drawn from a study of cytomegalovirus exposure and HLA in healthy donors. Study results and limitations: Several of the most significant clusters appeared linked to common viral pathogens, based on a later analysis.

As concerns this clone: What it binds is not known.

Germline lookup yields CDR1 GTSNPN and CDR2 SVGIG (reference sequence). The length of the CDR3 is 13 residues. Trimming removed 5 bases from V and 3 bases from J; junction bases left unmatched: 3. Vbeta (60) and Jbeta (13) primers were used in the PCR. Clones were sequenced by immunoSEQ multiplex PCR, and TCRdb holds only the in-frame ones, with some missing. The sample carries under 200,000 clones, approximately 85% recorded once. This chain connects TRBV30 to TRBJ1-5; 8 positions agree with TRBD1. The receptor was derived from a man between 18 and 29 years old in good health and CMV-seropositive. Material for sequencing was PBMCs. This chain's CDR3 is CAWGDRPNQPQHF. CDR3 in DNA: TGTGCCTGGGGGGACAGGCCCAATCAGCCCCAGCATTTT.